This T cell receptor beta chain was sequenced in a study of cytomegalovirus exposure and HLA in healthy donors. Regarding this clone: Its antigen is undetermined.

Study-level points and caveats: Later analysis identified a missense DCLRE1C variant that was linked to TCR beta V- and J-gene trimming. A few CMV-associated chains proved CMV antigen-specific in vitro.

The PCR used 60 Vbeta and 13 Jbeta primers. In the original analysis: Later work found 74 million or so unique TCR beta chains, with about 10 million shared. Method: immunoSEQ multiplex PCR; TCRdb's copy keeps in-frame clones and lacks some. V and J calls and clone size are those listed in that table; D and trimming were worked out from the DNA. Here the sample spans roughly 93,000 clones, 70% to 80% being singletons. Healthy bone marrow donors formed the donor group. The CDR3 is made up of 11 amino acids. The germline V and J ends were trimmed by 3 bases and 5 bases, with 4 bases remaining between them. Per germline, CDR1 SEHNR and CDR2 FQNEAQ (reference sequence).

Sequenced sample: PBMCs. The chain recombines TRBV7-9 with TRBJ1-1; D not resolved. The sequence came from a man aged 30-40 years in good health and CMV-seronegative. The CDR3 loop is CASSLTTEAFF. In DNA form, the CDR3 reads TGTGCCAGCAGCTTGACAACTGAAGCTTTCTTT.